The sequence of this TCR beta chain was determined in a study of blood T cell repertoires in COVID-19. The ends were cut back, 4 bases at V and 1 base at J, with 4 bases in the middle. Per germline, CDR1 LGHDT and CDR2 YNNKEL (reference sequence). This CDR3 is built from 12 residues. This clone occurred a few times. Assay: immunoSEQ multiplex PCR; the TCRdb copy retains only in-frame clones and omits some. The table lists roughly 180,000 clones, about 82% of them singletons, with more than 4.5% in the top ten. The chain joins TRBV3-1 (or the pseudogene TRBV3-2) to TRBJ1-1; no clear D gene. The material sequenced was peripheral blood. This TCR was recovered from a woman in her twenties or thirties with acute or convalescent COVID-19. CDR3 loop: CASSLWNTEAFF. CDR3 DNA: TGTGCCAGCAGCCTATGGAACACTGAAGCTTTCTTT.